These 21 T cell receptor beta chains were all obtained from the same sample, sequenced in a study of cytomegalovirus exposure and HLA in healthy donors. Both 60 Vbeta primers and 13 Jbeta primers went into the PCR. Some clones are missing from TCRdb's copy, which holds only in-frame ones; the method was immunoSEQ multiplex PCR. The sample lists roughly 200,000 clones, approximately 80% occurring once. Material: PBMCs. The source of these receptors is a boy aged 2 to 10 in good health and CMV-seronegative.

V and J are TRBV11-2 and TRBJ2-5; 9 bases line up with TRBD2. Germline V gene data show CDR1 as SGHAT and CDR2 as FQNNGV. Unmatched junction bases numbered 12, after V lost 8 bases and J lost 5 bases. The CDR3 length is 15 residues. In DNA form, the CDR3 reads TGTGCCAGCTCTCCGGGACTAGCCGGGGGGGAGACCCAGTACTTC. Amino acids: CASSPGLAGGETQYF.

This chain connects TRBV14 to TRBJ2-2; D is ambiguous. The germline CDR1 and CDR2 sequences are SGHDN and FVKESK. This CDR3 has 15 amino acids. Trimming took 0 bases from V and 4 from J, leaving 9 bases between them. CDR3: CASSQEFSGTGELFF. CDR3 nucleotides: TGTGCCAGCAGCCAAGAATTCAGTGGCACCGGGGAGCTGTTTTTT.

About this clone: Within the sample, other DNA sequences also encode this same CDR3. V usage is TRBV5-1 and J usage is TRBJ1-1, with D possibly matching TRBD1 (6 bases). V lost 0 bases to trimming and J lost 2 bases, with 8 bases between them. Germline lookup yields CDR1 SGHRS and CDR2 YFSETQ. This CDR3 is built from 14 residues. The CDR3 DNA follows: TGCGCCAGCAGCTTGGGACAGGCAAACACTGAAGCTTTCTTT. As protein: CASSLGQANTEAFF.

The chain is built from TRBV30 and TRBJ2-3, with 9 bases fitting TRBD2. V was pared by 3 bases and J by 1 base, with 5 bases of the junction left unmatched. The germline V gene encodes CDR1 GTSNPN and CDR2 SVGIG (reference sequence). CDR3 length equals 15 residues. CDR3 DNA: TGTGCCTGGAGAATCGCGGGGGGGGGCACAGATACGCAGTATTTT. It codes for CAWRIAGGGTDTQYF.

The rearrangement joins TRBV15 to TRBJ2-5; 10 positions agree with TRBD1. From germline, CDR1 is LNHNV and CDR2 YYDKDF (reference sequence). Trimming took 2 bases from V and 4 from J; bases not matched to a gene: 10. This CDR3 is built from 17 residues. The CDR3 protein is CATSRRPIGTGVETQYF. CDR3 DNA: TGTGCCACCAGCAGAAGACCGATTGGGACAGGGGTAGAGACCCAGTACTTC. Variable domain in full (rest from reference TRBV15 and TRBJ2-5): DAMVIQNPRYQVTQFGKPVTLSCSQTLNHNVMYWYQQKSSQAPKLLFHYYDKDFNNEADTPDNFQSRRPNTSFCFLDIRSPGLGDTAMYLCATSRRPIGTGVETQYFGPGTRLLVL.

This chain links TRBV4-1 with TRBJ2-3; TRBD2 matches at 13 bases. The ends lost 4 bases at V and 4 bases at J; junction bases unmatched: 2. Germline CDR1 is MGHRA and CDR2 is YSYEKL. The CDR3 consists of 15 residues. The CDR3 sequence is CASSLTSGGPDTQYF. CDR3 sequence (DNA): TGCGCCAGCAGCCTGACTAGCGGGGGGCCAGATACGCAGTATTTT.

V gene TRBV6-1 combines with J gene TRBJ1-2; D remains ambiguous. Germline lookup yields CDR1 MNHNS and CDR2 SASEGT. There are 14 residues in the CDR3. Trimming shortened V by 0 bases and J by 4 bases, and 9 bases separated the two germline ends. The CDR3, as DNA: TGTGCCAGCAGTGAAGCGGGCAGTTCCTATGGCTACACCTTC. Translating it yields CASSEAGSSYGYTF.

This chain connects TRBV12-5 to TRBJ2-1; possibly TRBD2 for D (6 bases). V dropped 2 bases and J dropped 2 bases, with 13 bases sitting between them. There are 16 residues in the CDR3. Germline values: CDR1 LGHNT, CDR2 FRNRAP. CDR3 amino acids: CASGLFAGSPYNEQFF. The CDR3 DNA follows: TGTGCTAGTGGTTTGTTTGCGGGGTCGCCCTACAATGAGCAGTTCTTC.

V is TRBV4-1 and J is TRBJ1-5; D might be TRBD1 (6 bases). Trimming took off 1 base at V and 3 bases at J, with 13 bases between the two ends. This CDR3 has 16 amino acids. Germline V gene lookup returns CDR1 MGHRA and CDR2 YSYEKL. The CDR3 region has the DNA TGCGCCAGCAGCCAAGGGGCGGGGGCTGACAATCAGCCCCAGCATTTT. This codes for CASSQGAGADNQPQHF.

The V gene is TRBV30, the J gene TRBJ1-6, with D perhaps TRBD1 (6 bases). Germline CDR1 is GTSNPN and CDR2 is SVGIG (reference sequence). V lost 4 bases and J 9 bases, leaving 16 bases between the germline ends. This CDR3 contains 14 residues. The CDR3 nucleotides are TGTGCCTGGAATCGACTGGGGGGGGCTTCACCCCTCCACTTT. It yields the protein CAWNRLGGASPLHF. The full variable domain, in which reference TRBV30 and TRBJ1-6 provide the parts outside the CDR3, is SQTIHQWPATLVQPVGSPLSLECTVEGTSNPNLYWYRQAAGRGLQLLFYSVGIGQISSEVPQNLSASRPQDRQFILSSKKLLLSDSGFYLCAWNRLGGASPLHFGNGTRLTVT.

The chain is built from TRBV9 and TRBJ2-1, with 10 bases lining up with TRBD2. Germline assignment: CDR1 SGDLS and CDR2 YYNGEE. The CDR3 runs to 15 residues. V dropped 0 bases and J dropped 8; count of bases not matched to a gene: 5. CDR3: CASSVDTSGNDEQFF. The CDR3 region has the DNA TGTGCCAGCAGCGTAGATACTAGCGGGAATGATGAGCAGTTCTTC.

The chain is built from TRBV4-1 and TRBJ2-6; 7 nucleotides align to TRBD1. The CDR3 has 18 residues. Germline trimming cut 4 bases from V and 0 bases from J; bases unmatched to any gene: 9. Germline V gives CDR1 MGHRA, CDR2 YSYEKL. The DNA of the CDR3 is TGCGCCAGCAGCCGCCTGGGACAGACGCCCTCTGGGGCCAACGTCCTGACTTTC. Translating it yields CASSRLGQTPSGANVLTF.

The chain links TRBV27 to TRBJ1-2; D is possibly TRBD1 (5 bases). The CDR3 is 13 amino acids. V shed 8 bases and J shed 5 bases, with 15 bases lying between them. Germline V gene lookup returns CDR1 MNHEY and CDR2 SMNVEV (reference sequence). The CDR3 region is CASAERDRYGYTF. In DNA form, the CDR3 reads TGTGCCAGCGCCGAGCGGGACCGATATGGCTACACCTTC.

CDR3 amino acids: CASSLEVAGVVDTQYF. The DNA for the CDR3 is TGTGCCAGCAGCTTGGAAGTAGCGGGAGTTGTAGATACGCAGTATTTT. The chain links TRBV5-8 to TRBJ2-3, with 9 bases matching TRBD2. This CDR3 is built from 16 residues. V was clipped by 0 bases and J by 5 bases; unmatched bases: 7. Per the germline V gene, CDR1 is SGHTS and CDR2 is YDEGEE.

This chain uses TRBV18 with TRBJ2-5; 12 bases are a match to TRBD2. This CDR3 contains 15 residues. V lost 5 bases, J lost 1 base, and 2 bases stayed unmatched. Germline V gives CDR1 KGHSH, CDR2 LQKENI. For the CDR3, the DNA is TGTGCCAGCTCATCGGGACTAGCGGGCCAAGAGACCCAGTACTTC. This gives the protein CASSSGLAGQETQYF.

The chain has TRBV5-6 and TRBJ2-5; TRBD1 aligns across 7 bases. J was trimmed by 3 bases and V by 9 bases; bases with no gene match: 8. The germline V gene encodes CDR1 SGHDT and CDR2 YYEEEE. The CDR3 loop spans 13 amino acids. The CDR3 reads CATQGQRKETQYF. The CDR3 nucleotides read TGTGCCACCCAGGGACAGAGGAAAGAGACCCAGTACTTC.

The rearrangement joins TRBV11-3 to TRBJ2-1; 7 bases are a match to TRBD2. CDR3 length: 14 amino acids. V lost 5 bases and J lost 4; bases outside the gene matches: 5. The germline V gene has CDR1 SGHNT and CDR2 YENEEA. Written as DNA, the CDR3 is TGTGCCAGCAGCCTAGGACTAGAGTACAATGAGCAGTTCTTC. It translates to CASSLGLEYNEQFF.

The J gene is TRBJ2-5, the V gene TRBV5-1, with D possibly matching TRBD1 (6 bases). Looked up from germline, CDR1 is SGHRS and CDR2 is YFSETQ. V dropped 7 bases and J dropped 5 bases, with 15 bases sitting between them. This CDR3 contains 13 residues. The chain's CDR3 is CASRQGGSETQYF. The CDR3 bases are TGCGCCAGCCGACAAGGGGGTAGTGAGACCCAGTACTTC.

J is TRBJ2-3 and V is TRBV30, with D perhaps matching TRBD2 (7 bases). This CDR3 is built from 14 residues. V dropped 0 bases and J dropped 7 bases, with 14 bases sitting between them. Germline CDR1 GTSNPN, CDR2 SVGIG (reference sequence). The CDR3 spells CAWSVGGGTYTQYF. CDR3 sequence (DNA): TGTGCCTGGAGTGTCGGCGGGGGCACTTATACGCAGTATTTT.

This rearrangement joins TRBV6-6 to TRBJ2-5; D is possibly TRBD2 (5 bases). Germline loops: CDR1 MNHNY, CDR2 SVGAGI (reference sequence). The V end was cut by 4 bases, the J end by 1 base, with 7 bases between. The CDR3 consists of 13 residues. The CDR3 DNA sequence: TGTGCCAGCAGTTTTGGGAGCCAAGAGACCCAGTACTTC. It yields the protein CASSFGSQETQYF.

The gene calls are TRBV7-2 and TRBJ2-7; D is possibly TRBD2 (6 bases). This CDR3 is built from 13 residues. Germline V CDR1 and CDR2: SGHTA, FQGNSA. Trimming removed 5 bases from V and 4 bases from J, with 12 bases in between. This chain's CDR3 is CASSDVAAYEQYF. The CDR3 DNA reads as TGTGCCAGCAGCGATGTAGCGGCTTACGAGCAGTACTTC. The variable domain in full, completed from reference TRBV7-2 and TRBJ2-7, reads GAGVSQSPSNKVTEKGKDVELRCDPISGHTALYWYRQSLGQGLEFLIYFQGNSAPDKSGLPSDRFSAERTGGSVSTLTIQRTQQEDSAVYLCASSDVAAYEQYFGPGTRLTVT.